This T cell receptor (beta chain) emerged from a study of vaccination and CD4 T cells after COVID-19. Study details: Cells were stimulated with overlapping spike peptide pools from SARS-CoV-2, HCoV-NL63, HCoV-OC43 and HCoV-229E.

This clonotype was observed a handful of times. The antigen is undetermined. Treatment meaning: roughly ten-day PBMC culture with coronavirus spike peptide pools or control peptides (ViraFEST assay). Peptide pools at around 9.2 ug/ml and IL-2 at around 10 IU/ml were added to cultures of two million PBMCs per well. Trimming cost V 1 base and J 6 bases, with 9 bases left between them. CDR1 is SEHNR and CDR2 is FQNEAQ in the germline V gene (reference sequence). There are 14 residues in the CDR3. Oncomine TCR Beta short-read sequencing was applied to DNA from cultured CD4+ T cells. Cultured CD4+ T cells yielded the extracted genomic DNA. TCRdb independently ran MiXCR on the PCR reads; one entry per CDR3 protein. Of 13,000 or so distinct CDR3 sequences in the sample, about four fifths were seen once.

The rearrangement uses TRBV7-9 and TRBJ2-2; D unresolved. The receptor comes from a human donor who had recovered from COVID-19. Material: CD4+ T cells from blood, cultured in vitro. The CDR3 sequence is CASSLVTGSGELFF. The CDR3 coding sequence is TGTGCCAGCAGCTTAGTTACCGGATCCGGGGAGCTGTTTTTT.